This TCR beta chain was recorded in a study of human T cells and chemical hapten exposure. TCRdb processed the RACE reads anew with MiXCR; each CDR3 protein has one entry. Here the sample spans some 400,000 distinct CDR3 sequences, about 4.8% being singletons. Time point reported: patch test 1, 2 weeks after DPC sensitization. Treatment here: therapeutic diphenylcyclopropenone sensitization with weekly scalp DPC. Alopecia patients, 18 to 70 years old and DPC-suitable, served as donors. This clonotype occurred many times. The sequencing used whole blood, collected in connection with sensitization to the hapten diphenylcyclopropenone (DPC). The receptor's source is a woman in her fifties or sixties with alopecia areata. Some clones in this sample may be carry-over from other donors' samples.

Here the CDR3 DNA reads TGTGCCAGCAGCCGTCTTGCAGGGAGGAATGAGCAGTTCTTC. It codes for CASSRLAGRNEQFF. The gene calls are TRBV13 and TRBJ2-1; tentative D call: TRBD2 (6 bases). Germline V gene data show CDR1 as PRHDT and CDR2 as FYEKMQ (reference sequence). V lost 5 bases and J lost 7, with 15 bases in between. The CDR3 sequence is 14 residues long.